This TCR beta chain was profiled in a study of T cells in Graves' hyperthyroidism and ophthalmopathy (dated by TCRdb to between 2019 and 2020). Some background on the complete study: Peripheral blood was sampled at the time of initial diagnosis, prior to any treatment. TCR Vbeta CDR3 sequencing of 140 or so peripheral blood samples (43 ophthalmopathy, roughly 72 hyperthyroidism and roughly 17 progressor patients) is reported in the paper. To identify TCR V-J signatures that set the groups apart, the researchers used a discovery cohort of more than 95 patients, made up of 40 to 45 with Graves' ophthalmopathy and some 56 with stable Graves' hyperthyroidism. Prospective prediction of ophthalmopathy was tested in an independent validation cohort consisting of 18 hyperthyroidism patients and about 17 patients who later progressed to ophthalmopathy. Thyroid tissue and blood T-cell repertoires from about six Graves' hyperthyroidism patients were also compared in the study. After sampling, hyperthyroidism patients received methimazole starting at 30 mg daily, and ophthalmopathy patients received high-dose intravenous methylprednisolone. The approximately 98 discovery patients were randomly divided into training and test sets at a 7:3 ratio. What the work shows at the level of the full study, not this receptor alone: During validation, the model predicted progression to ophthalmopathy a median of approximately six months ahead of onset, with more than 55% sensitivity and 72.22% specificity. Sample size was not statistically predetermined, and blinding of investigators to group allocation was not performed. A 13 V-J signature model separated ophthalmopathy from stable hyperthyroidism, with over 85% sensitivity and 81.08% specificity in cross-validation and 80%/75% in testing. Most expanded thyroid clonotypes (frequency above 0.001) were also detected in blood, a finding suggesting that blood repertoires may reflect thyroid immune responses.

Moderately to severely active disease, a Clinical Activity Score of at least 3, a NOSPECS grade of at least 4, and a duration under 3 months were present in ophthalmopathy patients. Any patient with an uncontrolled infection, another autoimmune disease, pregnancy or lactation was excluded. Diagnoses were established on the basis of clinical symptoms, serum thyroxine and TRAb, thyroid ultrasound, and orbital computed tomography. PBMCs were isolated from approximately 10 ml of fresh peripheral blood by Ficoll-Paque density gradient centrifugation. Total RNA was extracted using Trizol reagent, and RNA quality was assessed on an Agilent 2100 Bioanalyzer. Amplification of TCR beta CDR3 regions was carried out from RNA transcripts. For the first round of RT-PCR on the TCR CDR3, the HTBI primer set was used together with the Qiagen OneStep RT-PCR kit. Libraries were constructed in a second round of multiplex PCR, after which size selection and purification were performed. Libraries were sequenced paired-end with 100 bp reads on an Illumina HiSeq2000. Concerning the study's data processing: Raw data were processed with SOAPnuke, discarding reads with adapters, uncalled bases, mean Phred below 15, or no exact constant-primer or identifier match. COPE v1.2.5 was used to merge high-quality paired reads, and clonotypes were defined as unique nucleotide sequences. MiTCR v1.1 was used to align the clonotypes against IMGT TRBV, TRBD and TRBJ reference segments. Only V-J combinations with frequency above 0.0001, covering about 99% of repertoires, were analysed. A TCS score was defined as the ratio between F50 (clonal expansion) and ExV (chaos), using BLOSUM62-based TCRdist between CDR3 peptides within each V-J. Welch's t-statistics and random forest reduced 514 V-J features to 10 to 15, which were used in a naive Bayes classifier (R e1071). TCRdb passed the public sequencing reads through fastp at Q25 and MiXCR, retaining productive beta sequences. Rows with one shared CDR3 protein collapse into an entry with the most common genes and DNA. The V and J calls and clone size are TCRdb's, not the authors'. The sample has about 300,000 distinct CDR3 sequences on record, approximately 18% of them singletons. The biggest ten clones account for roughly 40% of the sample.

In its sample, this clonotype was seen a few times. It lacks a known antigen. Base quality data are lacking; no much larger clone is found one base away. The germline ends are 8 bases apart after V is trimmed by 1 base and J by 5 bases. The germline V gene gives CDR1 as SGHDN and CDR2 as FVKESK. Spanning cysteine to phenylalanine, the CDR3 consists of 14 amino acids. Only the CDR3 DNA is retained, 42 bases long and in frame from the first base. Recombination connected TRBV14 to TRBJ1-4, with no D gene named confidently. The origin of this receptor is a man between 45 and 60 years old with Graves' ophthalmopathy. Sequences were obtained from blood. The CDR3 sequence is CASSQGTSNEKLFF. The DNA reads TGTGCCAGCAGCCAAGGGACCTCCAATGAAAAACTGTTTTTT.